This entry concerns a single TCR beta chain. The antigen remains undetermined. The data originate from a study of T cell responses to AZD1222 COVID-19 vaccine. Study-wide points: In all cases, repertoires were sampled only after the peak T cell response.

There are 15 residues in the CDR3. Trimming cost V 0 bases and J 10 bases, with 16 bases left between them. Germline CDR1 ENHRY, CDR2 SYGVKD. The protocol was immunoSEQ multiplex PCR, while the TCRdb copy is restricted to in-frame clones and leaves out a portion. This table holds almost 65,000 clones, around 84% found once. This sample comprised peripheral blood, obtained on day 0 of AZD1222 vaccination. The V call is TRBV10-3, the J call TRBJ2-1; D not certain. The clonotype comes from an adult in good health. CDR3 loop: CAISESGNPFVEQFF. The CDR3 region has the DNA TGTGCCATCAGTGAGTCAGGCAACCCATTTGTAGAGCAGTTCTTC.